The text below deals with one TCR beta chain. This entry belongs to a study of cytomegalovirus exposure and HLA in healthy donors. This PCR relied on a set of 60 Vbeta primers and 13 Jbeta primers. Method: immunoSEQ multiplex PCR; TCRdb's copy keeps in-frame clones and lacks some. Altogether approximately 220,000 clones are present, more than 65% being singletons, with the ten largest covering less than 2%. Between the trimmed V and J ends, which lost 2 bases and 10 bases, there was a span of 17 bases. Germline lookup yields CDR1 SGHDN and CDR2 FVKESK. The CDR3 runs 15 residues. Material for sequencing was PBMCs. This rearrangement joins TRBV14 to TRBJ2-2, with D maybe TRBD2 (6 bases). The sequence derives from a woman in her twenties or thirties in good health and CMV-seronegative. The DNA for the CDR3 is TGTGCCAGCAGCCAACTTCCCCCCGGGACTTCGGAGCTGTTTTTT. This encodes CASSQLPPGTSELFF.